This T cell receptor beta chain was profiled in a study of blood T cell repertoires in COVID-19. Study context: COVID-19 samples collected from the United States, Italy and Spain covered acute and convalescent phases. PBMCs, B-cell-depleted T cells, or T cells were the source of the cDNA or gDNA that made up the material.

Per the germline V gene, CDR1 is SQVTM and CDR2 is ANQGSEA. This CDR3 has 13 amino acids. V shed 7 bases and J 0 bases; nucleotides not matched to a gene: 4. While infection was still active, Seattle patients were enrolled and then followed longitudinally. How the authors handled the data: From reference gene primer amplification, estimates of nucleated cell counts were derived. Method: immunoSEQ multiplex PCR; TCRdb's copy keeps in-frame clones and lacks some. V and J calls and clone size are copied from that table; D and trimming were computed from the DNA. The repertoire holds about 230,000 clones, with 70% to 90% as singletons.

The chain employs TRBV29-1 and TRBJ1-2; 8 nucleotides match TRBD1. The sequenced sample was peripheral blood. The sequence was obtained from a man aged 50-60 years with COVID-19, enrolled during active disease. The CDR3 is CSAGTGANYGYTF. The CDR3 DNA follows: TGCAGCGCCGGGACAGGCGCTAACTATGGCTACACCTTC.